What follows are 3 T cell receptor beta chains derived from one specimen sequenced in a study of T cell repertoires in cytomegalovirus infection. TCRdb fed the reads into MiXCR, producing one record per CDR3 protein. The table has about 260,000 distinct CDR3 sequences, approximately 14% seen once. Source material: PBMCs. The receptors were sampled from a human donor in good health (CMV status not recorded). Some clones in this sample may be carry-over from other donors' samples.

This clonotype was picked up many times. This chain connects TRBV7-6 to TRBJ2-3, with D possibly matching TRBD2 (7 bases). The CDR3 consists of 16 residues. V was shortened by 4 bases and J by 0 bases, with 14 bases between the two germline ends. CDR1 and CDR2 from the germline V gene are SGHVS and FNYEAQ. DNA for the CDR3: TGTGCCAGCAGCTCCGGAGGGGGGGGGAGCACAGATACGCAGTATTTT. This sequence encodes CASSSGGGGSTDTQYF.

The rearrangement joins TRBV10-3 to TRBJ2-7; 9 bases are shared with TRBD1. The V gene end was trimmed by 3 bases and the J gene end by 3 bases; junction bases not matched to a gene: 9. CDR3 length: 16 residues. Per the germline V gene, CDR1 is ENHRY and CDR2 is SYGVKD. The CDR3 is CAISDPGQGWGYEQYF. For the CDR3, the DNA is TGTGCCATCAGTGATCCGGGACAGGGTTGGGGCTACGAGCAGTACTTC.

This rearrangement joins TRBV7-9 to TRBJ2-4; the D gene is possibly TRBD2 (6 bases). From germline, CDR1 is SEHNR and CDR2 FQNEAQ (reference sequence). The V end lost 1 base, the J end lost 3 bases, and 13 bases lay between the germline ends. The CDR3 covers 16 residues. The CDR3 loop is CASSLEGGLDKNIQYF. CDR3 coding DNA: TGTGCCAGCAGCTTAGAAGGAGGGTTGGACAAAAACATTCAGTACTTC. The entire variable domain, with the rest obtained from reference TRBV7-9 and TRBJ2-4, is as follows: DTGVSQNPRHKITKRGQNVTFRCDPISEHNRLYWYRQTLGQGPEFLTYFQNEAQLEKSRLLSDRFSAERPKGSFSTLEIQRTEQGDSAMYLCASSLEGGLDKNIQYFGAGTRLSVL.